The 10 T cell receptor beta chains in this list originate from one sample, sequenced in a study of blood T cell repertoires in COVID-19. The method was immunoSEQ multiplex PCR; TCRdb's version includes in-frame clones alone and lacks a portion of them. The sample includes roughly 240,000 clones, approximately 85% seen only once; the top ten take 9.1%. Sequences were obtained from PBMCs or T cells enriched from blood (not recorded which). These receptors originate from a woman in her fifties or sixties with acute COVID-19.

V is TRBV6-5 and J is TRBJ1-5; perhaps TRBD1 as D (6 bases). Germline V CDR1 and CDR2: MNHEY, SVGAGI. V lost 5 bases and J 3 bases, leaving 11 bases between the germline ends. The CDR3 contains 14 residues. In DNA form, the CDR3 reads TGTGCCAGCAGTCCAGGGGCAAACAATCAGCCCCAGCATTTT. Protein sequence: CASSPGANNQPQHF.

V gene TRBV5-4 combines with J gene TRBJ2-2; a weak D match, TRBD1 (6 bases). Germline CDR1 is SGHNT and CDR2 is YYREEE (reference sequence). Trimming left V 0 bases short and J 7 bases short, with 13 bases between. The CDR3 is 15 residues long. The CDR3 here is CASSLVGGRGGELFF. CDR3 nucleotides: TGTGCCAGCAGCTTGGTAGGGGGTCGCGGCGGGGAGCTGTTTTTT.

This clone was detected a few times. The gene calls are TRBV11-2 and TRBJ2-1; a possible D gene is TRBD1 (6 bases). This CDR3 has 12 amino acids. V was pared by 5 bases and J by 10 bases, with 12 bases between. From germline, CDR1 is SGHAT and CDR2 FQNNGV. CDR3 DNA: TGTGCCAGCAGCACACAGGGTAGGGAGCAGTTCTTC. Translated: CASSTQGREQFF.

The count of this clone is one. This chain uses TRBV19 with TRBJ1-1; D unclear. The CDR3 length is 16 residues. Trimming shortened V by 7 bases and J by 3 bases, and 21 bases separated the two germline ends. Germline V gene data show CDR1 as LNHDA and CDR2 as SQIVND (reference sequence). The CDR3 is CASITSPTDPYTEAFF. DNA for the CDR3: TGTGCCAGTATAACTAGTCCTACGGACCCCTACACTGAAGCTTTCTTT. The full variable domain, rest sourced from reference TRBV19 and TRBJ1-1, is DGGITQSPKYLFRKEGQNVTLSCEQNLNHDAMYWYRQDPGQGLRLIYYSQIVNDFQKGDIAEGYSVSREKKESFPLTVTSAQKNPTAFYLCASITSPTDPYTEAFFGQGTRLTVV.

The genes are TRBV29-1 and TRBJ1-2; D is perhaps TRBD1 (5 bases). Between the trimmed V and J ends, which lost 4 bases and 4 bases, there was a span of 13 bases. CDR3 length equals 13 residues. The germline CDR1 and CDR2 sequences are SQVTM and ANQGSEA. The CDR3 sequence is CSVGEGRGYGYTF. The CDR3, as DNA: TGCAGCGTTGGAGAGGGGCGCGGCTATGGCTACACCTTC.

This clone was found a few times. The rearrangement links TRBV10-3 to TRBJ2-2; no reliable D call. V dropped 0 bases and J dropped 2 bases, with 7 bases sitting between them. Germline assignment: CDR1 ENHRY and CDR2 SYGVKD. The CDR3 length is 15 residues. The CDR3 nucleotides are TGTGCCATCAGTGAGTCTACAGCCAACACCGGGGAGCTGTTTTTT. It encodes CAISESTANTGELFF.

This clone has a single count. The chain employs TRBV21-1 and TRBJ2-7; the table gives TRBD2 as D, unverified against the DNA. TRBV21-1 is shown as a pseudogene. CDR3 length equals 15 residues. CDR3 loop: CASSTSTSGAYEQYF. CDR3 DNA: TGTGCCAGCAGCACGTCAACTAGCGGCGCCTACGAGCAGTACTTC.

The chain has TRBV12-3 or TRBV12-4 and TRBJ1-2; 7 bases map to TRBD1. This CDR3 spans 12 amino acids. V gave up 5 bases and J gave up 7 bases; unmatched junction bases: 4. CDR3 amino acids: CASSPRDSGYTF. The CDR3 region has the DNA TGTGCCAGCAGTCCTCGGGACAGTGGCTACACCTTC.

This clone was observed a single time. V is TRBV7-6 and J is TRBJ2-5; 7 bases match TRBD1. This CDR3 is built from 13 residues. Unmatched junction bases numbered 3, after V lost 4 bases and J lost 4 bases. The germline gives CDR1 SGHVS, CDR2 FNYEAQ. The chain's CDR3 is CASSSTGLETQYF. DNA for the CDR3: TGTGCCAGCAGCTCGACAGGGTTAGAGACCCAGTACTTC.

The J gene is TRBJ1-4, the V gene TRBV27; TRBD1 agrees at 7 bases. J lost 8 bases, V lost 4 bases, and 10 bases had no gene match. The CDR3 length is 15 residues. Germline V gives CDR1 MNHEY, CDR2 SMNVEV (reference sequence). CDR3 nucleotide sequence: TGTGCCAGCAGTTCACAGGGACAGCTTCGGGAAAAACTGTTTTTT. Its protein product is CASSSQGQLREKLFF.